The 30 T cell receptor beta chains below were found in one sample sequenced in a study of response to subunit inactivated influenza vaccine. TCRdb independently ran MiXCR on the RT-PCR reads; one entry per CDR3 protein. In the table there are some 800,000 distinct CDR3 sequences, around 21% of which are singletons. Material: PBMCs from blood, obtained more than 4 days after vaccination. These receptors came from a man between 45 and 60 years old who received an inactivated influenza vaccine.

This clonotype was detected a few times. This rearrangement joins TRBV7-9 to TRBJ1-4; TRBD1 might be the D (5 bases). The V and J ends lost 3 bases and 3 bases respectively, with 11 bases between them. Germline CDR1 is SEHNR and CDR2 is FQNEAQ (reference sequence). CDR3 length: 15 residues. CDR3 amino acids: CASSFQGRANEKLFF. The CDR3, as DNA: TGTGCCAGCAGCTTCCAGGGAAGGGCTAATGAAAAACTGTTTTTT. The whole variable domain, remainder taken from reference TRBV7-9 and TRBJ1-4, is DTGVSQNPRHKITKRGQNVTFRCDPISEHNRLYWYRQTLGQGPEFLTYFQNEAQLEKSRLLSDRFSAERPKGSFSTLEIQRTEQGDSAMYLCASSFQGRANEKLFFGSGTQLSVL.

A few counts support this clonotype. The chain recombines TRBV5-6 with TRBJ1-2; D perhaps matches TRBD1 (5 bases). Germline V lookup: CDR1 SGHDT, CDR2 YYEEEE. Trimming left V 5 bases short and J 8 bases short, with 19 bases between. This CDR3 spans 14 amino acids. The CDR3 here is CASSPGGTMVGYTF. CDR3 DNA: TGTGCCAGCAGTCCCGGGGGGACGATGGTAGGCTACACCTTC.

This clonotype has more than one count but fewer than ten. The chain links TRBV6-5 to TRBJ2-2, with 11 positions matching TRBD2. This CDR3 has 17 amino acids. Looked up from germline, CDR1 is MNHEY and CDR2 is SVGAGI. V lost 0 bases to trimming and J lost 6 bases; unmatched junction nucleotides: 6. The CDR3 nucleotides are TGTGCCAGCAGTTACTCAAGGGGTAGCGGGAGGGCCGGGGAGCTGTTTTTT. Translating it yields CASSYSRGSGRAGELFF.

This clonotype was counted between two and nine times. The V call is TRBV15, the J call TRBJ2-1; 13 nucleotides line up with TRBD2. The trim removed 6 bases at V and 8 bases at J, leaving 7 bases unmatched. CDR3 length equals 15 residues. Germline lookup yields CDR1 LNHNV and CDR2 YYDKDF (reference sequence). CDR3 sequence: CATSVRTSGSYEQFF. Written as DNA, the CDR3 is TGTGCCACCAGTGTAAGGACTAGCGGGAGTTATGAGCAGTTCTTC. The full variable domain, in which reference TRBV15 and TRBJ2-1 provide the parts outside the CDR3, is DAMVIQNPRYQVTQFGKPVTLSCSQTLNHNVMYWYQQKSSQAPKLLFHYYDKDFNNEADTPDNFQSRRPNTSFCFLDIRSPGLGDTAMYLCATSVRTSGSYEQFFGPGTRLTVL.

The chain combines TRBV30 with TRBJ2-1, with D possibly being TRBD1 or TRBD2 (5 bases each). Germline loops: CDR1 GTSNPN, CDR2 SVGIG (reference sequence). V lost 3 bases and J lost 8, with 17 bases in between. The CDR3 runs to 14 residues. CDR3 region: CAWSAREKRYEQFF. For the CDR3, the DNA is TGTGCCTGGAGCGCCAGGGAGAAGCGTTATGAGCAGTTCTTC.

CDR3 region: CATSDFRSQNEQFF. Here the CDR3 DNA reads TGTGCCACCAGTGATTTTAGATCTCAGAATGAGCAGTTCTTC. The chain uses TRBV24-1 and TRBJ2-1; D remains unclear. Looked up from germline, CDR1 is KGHDR and CDR2 is SFDVKD. This CDR3 has 14 amino acids. With 1 base removed from V and 7 bases from J, the gap between germline ends came to 10 bases.

In this sample, this clonotype turned up a few times. The chain uses TRBV12-3 or TRBV12-4 and TRBJ2-3; TRBD2 matches at 7 bases. Trimming at V came to 4 bases and at J to 5 bases, leaving 3 bases not matched to a gene. This CDR3 is 13 amino acids long. The CDR3 DNA is TGTGCCAGCAGTTGGACTAGATTAGATACGCAGTATTTT. Amino acid sequence: CASSWTRLDTQYF.

The genes are TRBV5-1 and TRBJ2-4; possible D gene TRBD1, 6 bases. V lost 0 bases and J lost 4, with 11 bases in between. Germline V gene sequence: CDR1 SGHRS, CDR2 YFSETQ. The CDR3 runs 15 residues. The CDR3 nucleotides read TGCGCCAGCAGCTTGGATGCAGGACAGAAAAACATTCAGTACTTC. As protein: CASSLDAGQKNIQYF.

The chain joins TRBV21-1 to TRBJ2-5; the DNA was not compared with TRBD2, the D call given in the table. TRBV21-1 is termed a pseudogene. This CDR3 spans 16 amino acids. Here the CDR3 DNA reads TGTGCCAGCCGCCCGGAGGAAGCGGGTATGGCAGAGACCCAGTACTTC. It codes for CASRPEEAGMAETQYF.

The chain recombines TRBV12-3 or TRBV12-4 with TRBJ2-7; tentatively, D is TRBD2 (6 bases). V gave up 6 bases and J gave up 2 bases, with 14 bases separating them. This CDR3 spans 14 amino acids. The CDR3 DNA follows: TGTGCCAGCAGACCCGTTTCTAGCGCCTACGAGCAGTACTTC. This gives the protein CASRPVSSAYEQYF.

CDR3: CASSETGTGGEKLFF. The DNA for the CDR3 is TGTGCCAGCAGTGAAACCGGGACAGGGGGAGAAAAACTGTTTTTT. The chain joins TRBV2 to TRBJ1-4, with TRBD1 identical over 11 bases. The CDR3 totals 15 residues. V was pared by 2 bases and J by 8 bases, with 4 bases of the junction left unmatched. Germline lookup yields CDR1 SNHLY and CDR2 FYNNEI.

CDR3 nucleotide sequence: TGTGCCAGCAGCCCCCGGACAGGGCAGAACGAAAAACTGTTTTTT. Protein: CASSPRTGQNEKLFF. The chain joins TRBV7-2 to TRBJ1-4; 8 bases line up with TRBD1. Germline loops: CDR1 SGHTA, CDR2 FQGNSA. V trimming: 5 bases; J trimming: 8 bases; junction bases outside the gene matches: 10. The CDR3 is 15 residues long. The variable domain in full, with the rest retrieved from reference TRBV7-2 and TRBJ1-4, is GAGVSQSPSNKVTEKGKDVELRCDPISGHTALYWYRQSLGQGLEFLIYFQGNSAPDKSGLPSDRFSAERTGGSVSTLTIQRTQQEDSAVYLCASSPRTGQNEKLFFGSGTQLSVL.

The V gene is TRBV3-1, the J gene TRBJ2-6; D ambiguous. The CDR3 extends over 17 amino acids. Germline CDR1 and CDR2: LGHDT and YNNKEL (reference sequence). V lost 1 base and J lost 0, with 10 bases in between. The DNA for the CDR3 is TGTGCCAGCAGCCAAGTCCTATCTACCTCTGGGGCCAACGTCCTGACTTTC. This sequence encodes CASSQVLSTSGANVLTF.

In its sample, this clonotype was seen a few times. The chain recombines TRBV12-3 or TRBV12-4 with TRBJ2-7, with 11 nucleotides matching TRBD1. V was clipped by 5 bases and J by 4 bases; unmatched bases: 7. The CDR3 covers 15 residues. CDR3 sequence reads: CASSPLGQGVYEQYF. In nucleotides, the CDR3 is TGTGCCAGCAGTCCCCTGGGACAGGGGGTATACGAGCAGTACTTC.

This clonotype was picked up a small number of times. This chain joins TRBV5-1 and TRBJ2-7; 7 bases match TRBD1. The CDR3 length is 14 residues. After removal of 4 bases from V and 4 bases from J, the junction contained 8 bases not matched to a gene. Germline lookup yields CDR1 SGHRS and CDR2 YFSETQ. The chain's CDR3 is CASSEGTATYEQYF. For the CDR3, the DNA is TGCGCCAGCAGCGAGGGGACAGCTACTTACGAGCAGTACTTC.

This clonotype was recorded a few times. This chain uses TRBV29-1 with TRBJ2-5; unclear D gene. Trimming took off 5 bases at V and 2 bases at J, with 9 bases between the two ends. The CDR3 contains 12 residues. Germline V CDR1 and CDR2: SQVTM, ANQGSEA. CDR3 region: CSVWTVQETQYF. The CDR3, as DNA: TGCAGCGTTTGGACGGTACAAGAGACCCAGTACTTC.

The V and J genes are TRBV7-2 and TRBJ2-3, with 9 nucleotides matching TRBD2. Per germline, CDR1 SGHTA and CDR2 FQGNSA. This CDR3 region has 14 residues. The ends lost 4 bases at V and 4 bases at J; junction bases unmatched: 3. CDR3 DNA: TGTGCCAGCAGCTCCCGACTAGCGGCAGATACGCAGTATTTT. Its protein product is CASSSRLAADTQYF.

The V gene is TRBV5-1, the J gene TRBJ1-3; 8 positions agree with TRBD1. The CDR3 consists of 19 residues. The V and J ends lost 0 bases and 5 bases, in that order; junction bases with no gene match: 16. Germline V lookup: CDR1 SGHRS, CDR2 YFSETQ. CDR3 nucleotides: TGCGCCAGCAGCTTGGGTTTATGGGACAGGACGGCGAGGAGAAACACCATATATTTT. Its protein product is CASSLGLWDRTARRNTIYF.

The J gene is TRBJ2-4, the V gene TRBV11-2, with D tentatively TRBD1 (6 bases). CDR3 length: 17 amino acids. V was clipped by 0 bases and J by 4 bases, with 16 bases between them. Germline-derived CDR1 and CDR2 are SGHAT and FQNNGV. CDR3 in amino acids: CASSLDLDRRAKNIQYF. As DNA, the CDR3 is TGTGCCAGCAGCTTAGACCTCGACAGGAGAGCTAAAAACATTCAGTACTTC. The whole variable domain, filled in from reference TRBV11-2 and TRBJ2-4, reads EAGVAQSPRYKIIEKRQSVAFWCNPISGHATLYWYQQILGQGPKLLIQFQNNGVVDDSQLPKDRFSAERLKGVDSTLKIQPAKLEDSAVYLCASSLDLDRRAKNIQYFGAGTRLSVL.

This clonotype was recorded a few times. This chain links TRBV12-3 or TRBV12-4 with TRBJ1-1; perhaps TRBD1 as D (6 bases). CDR3 length equals 15 residues. Trimming removed 1 base from V and 6 bases from J, with 15 bases in between. CDR3 DNA sequence: TGTGCCAGCAGTTTAGGTCAGGGGATGGGCTCTGAAGCTTTCTTT. Amino acids: CASSLGQGMGSEAFF.

The rearrangement joins TRBV25-1 to TRBJ2-7, with 9 bases matching TRBD1. Trimming removed 5 bases from V and 2 bases from J; junction bases left unmatched: 13. CDR1 and CDR2 from the germline V gene are MGHDK and SYGVNS. The length of the CDR3 is 17 residues. The CDR3 is CASSPPSRDREPYEQYF. The CDR3 DNA reads as TGTGCCAGCAGTCCCCCCTCCAGGGACAGGGAACCCTACGAGCAGTACTTC.

This clonotype was found many times. The V and J genes are TRBV4-1 and TRBJ1-3; D is ambiguous. V lost 0 bases to trimming and J lost 0 bases, with 6 bases between them. This CDR3 region has 15 residues. Germline V lookup: CDR1 MGHRA, CDR2 YSYEKL. Here the CDR3 DNA reads TGCGCCAGCAGCCAAGACGGTAACTCTGGAAACACCATATATTTT. Translating gives CASSQDGNSGNTIYF.

This clonotype was detected only a few times. V gene TRBV15 combines with J gene TRBJ2-1, with TRBD2 matching 10 bases. Germline CDR1 and CDR2: LNHNV and YYDKDF (reference sequence). V was clipped by 1 base and J by 5 bases; unmatched bases: 8. CDR3 length equals 17 residues. The CDR3 protein is CATSRVLGLAEDNEQFF. CDR3 nucleotide sequence: TGTGCCACCAGCAGAGTTTTAGGACTAGCGGAGGACAATGAGCAGTTCTTC.

The table lists this clonotype with a few counts. The chain joins TRBV6-4 to TRBJ2-1, with D tentatively TRBD1 (6 bases). Germline CDR1 MRHNA, CDR2 SNTAGT. V was shortened by 6 bases and J by 9 bases, with 9 bases between the two germline ends. This CDR3 comprises 11 residues. The CDR3 nucleotides are TGTGCCAGCAGCAGGGGCAGTGAGCAGTTCTTC. It yields the protein CASSRGSEQFF.

The table lists this clonotype with a few counts. V is TRBV7-3 and J is TRBJ2-3; D is ambiguous. Looked up from germline, CDR1 is SGHTA and CDR2 is FQGTGA. V lost 5 bases to trimming and J lost 4 bases, with 13 bases between them. This CDR3 is 14 amino acids long. The CDR3 sequence is CASSPMGRPDTQYF. In DNA, the CDR3 is TGTGCCAGCAGCCCTATGGGCCGCCCAGATACGCAGTATTTT.

The chain is built from TRBV10-3 and TRBJ2-1; possibly TRBD1 or TRBD2 for D (5 bases each). Germline values: CDR1 ENHRY, CDR2 SYGVKD. The ends were cut back, 0 bases at V and 0 bases at J, with 9 bases in the middle. This CDR3 has 16 residues. CDR3 sequence: CAISESWGSSYNEQFF. The CDR3 coding sequence is TGTGCCATCAGTGAGTCGTGGGGGAGCTCCTACAATGAGCAGTTCTTC.

This clonotype turned up a few times. The chain recombines TRBV12-3 or TRBV12-4 with TRBJ2-1, with D perhaps TRBD2 (5 bases). The V end was cut by 5 bases, the J end by 0 bases, with 11 bases between. CDR3 length equals 15 residues. This chain's CDR3 is CASSQHGVSYNEQFF. The CDR3 region has the DNA TGTGCCAGCAGTCAGCACGGGGTCTCCTACAATGAGCAGTTCTTC.

The chain recombines TRBV4-1 with TRBJ2-7; TRBD2 might be the D (5 bases). Trimming shortened V by 0 bases and J by 2 bases, and 11 bases separated the two germline ends. Germline V gives CDR1 MGHRA, CDR2 YSYEKL. This CDR3 region has 15 residues. CDR3 sequence reads: CASSQEFSGTYEQYF. CDR3 DNA sequence: TGCGCCAGCAGCCAAGAATTCTCCGGGACCTACGAGCAGTACTTC.

A few counts support this clonotype. The gene calls are TRBV5-1 and TRBJ2-7, with D tentatively TRBD2 (5 bases). CDR1 and CDR2 from the germline V gene are SGHRS and YFSETQ. This CDR3 is built from 15 residues. V was trimmed by 2 bases and J by 2 bases, leaving 14 bases between them. The CDR3 loop is CASSLREGGTYEQYF. The CDR3 DNA reads as TGCGCCAGCAGCTTACGGGAAGGCGGAACCTACGAGCAGTACTTC. The whole variable domain, remainder taken from reference TRBV5-1 and TRBJ2-7, is KAGVTQTPRYLIKTRGQQVTLSCSPISGHRSVSWYQQTPGQGLQFLFEYFSETQRNKGNFPGRFSGRQFSNSRSEMNVSTLELGDSALYLCASSLREGGTYEQYFGPGTRLTVT.

This clonotype was seen a few times. J is TRBJ1-5 and V is TRBV2; TRBD1 agrees at 11 bases. CDR1 and CDR2 from the germline V gene are SNHLY and FYNNEI. This CDR3 is built from 17 residues. Trimming took 3 bases from V and 5 from J; bases not matched to a gene: 9. CDR3 DNA: TGTGCCAGCAGTGAGAGGACAGGGGGCCAAGGGGATCAGCCCCAGCATTTT. Encoded protein: CASSERTGGQGDQPQHF.